This T cell receptor beta chain was captured by sequencing in a study of shared clonotypes between healthy human individuals. Study observations and caveats: Sampling involved blood alone; tissue repertoires likely differ.

There are 16 residues in the CDR3. CDR1 and CDR2 from the germline V gene are SGHDT and YYEEEE. Trimming left V 4 bases short and J 4 bases short, with 20 bases between. This clone has just a few counts. Its antigen is currently unknown. Original processing notes: ImmunoSEQ only sent back junction sequences with no quality scores, so filtering was done differently. Using immunoSEQ multiplex PCR, the repertoire was profiled, and TCRdb retains in-frame clones only, with some absent. V, J and clone size were drawn from that table, and D and trimming were deduced from the DNA. The repertoire holds around 500,000 clones, with over 65% as singletons.

The sample comprised PBMCs. The receptor's source is a woman between 35 and 50 years old in good health. Some clones in this sample may be carry-over from other donors' samples. The chain uses TRBV5-6 and TRBJ1-2; a possible D gene is TRBD1 (5 bases). DNA of the CDR3: TGTGCCAGCAGCCCAAGCGGCAGGGCGAGGAGCTATGGCTACACCTTC. The encoded protein is CASSPSGRARSYGYTF. The entire variable domain, with the rest obtained from reference TRBV5-6 and TRBJ1-2, is as follows: DAGVTQSPTHLIKTRGQQVTLRCSPKSGHDTVSWYQQALGQGPQFIFQYYEEEERQRGNFPDRFSGHQFPNYSSELNVNALLLGDSALYLCASSPSGRARSYGYTFGSGTRLTVV.